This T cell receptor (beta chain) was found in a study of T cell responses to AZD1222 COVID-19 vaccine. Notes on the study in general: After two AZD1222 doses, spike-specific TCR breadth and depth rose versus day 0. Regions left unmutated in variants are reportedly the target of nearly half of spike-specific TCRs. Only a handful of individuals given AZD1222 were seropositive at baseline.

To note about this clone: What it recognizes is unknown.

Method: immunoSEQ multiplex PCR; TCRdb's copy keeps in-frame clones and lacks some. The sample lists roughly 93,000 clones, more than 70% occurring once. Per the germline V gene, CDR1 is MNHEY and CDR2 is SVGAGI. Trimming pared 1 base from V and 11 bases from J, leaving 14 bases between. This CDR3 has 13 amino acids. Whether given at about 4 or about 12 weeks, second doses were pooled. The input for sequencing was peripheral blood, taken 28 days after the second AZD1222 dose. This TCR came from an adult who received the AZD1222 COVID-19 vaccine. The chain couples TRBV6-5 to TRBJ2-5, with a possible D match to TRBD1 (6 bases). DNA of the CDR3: TGTGCCAGCAGTTACTACAGGGAAGGAATACAGTACTTC. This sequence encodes CASSYYREGIQYF.